The next 8 T cell receptor beta chains were all read from a single sample in a study of blood T cell repertoires in COVID-19 (dated by TCRdb to 2020 to 2021). Libraries were constructed by the immunoSEQ multiplex PCR assay. TCRdb stores this immuneACCESS table with in-frame sequences only. Part of the clones is absent; in the studies checked, under half of the shortfall reflects unresolved V genes, and no reason is known for the rest. This sample gives 150,000 to 200,000 clones in total; about 80% of them show up just once. The ten biggest clones cover under 9% of the sample. Material: peripheral blood. The receptors shown here come from a woman aged 40 to 55 with COVID-19, enrolled during active disease.

This sequence joins TRBV5-1 and TRBJ2-5, with TRBD2 matching over 10 bases. Per germline, CDR1 SGHRS and CDR2 YFSETQ. V trimming: 2 bases; J trimming: 5 bases; junction bases outside the gene matches: 3. This CDR3 region has 14 residues. CDR3 coding DNA: TGCGCCAGCAGCTTAGCGGGAGGGCTTGAGACCCAGTACTTC. This sequence encodes CASSLAGGLETQYF.

The CDR3 sequence: CASSIGTGYTDTQYF. The CDR3 region has the DNA TGTGCCAGTAGTATAGGGACAGGGTACACAGATACGCAGTATTTT. V gene TRBV19 combines with J gene TRBJ2-3; TRBD1 agrees at 8 bases. CDR1 and CDR2 from the germline V gene are LNHDA and SQIVND (reference sequence). V was pared by 1 base and J by 2 bases, with 2 bases of the junction left unmatched. This CDR3 region has 15 residues.

A single count supports this clone. V usage is TRBV15 and J usage is TRBJ2-7; 8 bases are a match to TRBD1. CDR3 length: 19 residues. Germline trimming cut 0 bases from V and 2 bases from J; bases unmatched to any gene: 15. CDR1 is LNHNV, CDR2 YYDKDF, per germline (reference sequence). CDR3 residues: CATSRDAGPGTGATYEQYF. The DNA for the CDR3 is TGTGCCACCAGCAGAGACGCGGGGCCGGGGACAGGTGCAACCTACGAGCAGTACTTC. Full variable domain (rest looked up from reference TRBV15 and TRBJ2-7): DAMVIQNPRYQVTQFGKPVTLSCSQTLNHNVMYWYQQKSSQAPKLLFHYYDKDFNNEADTPDNFQSRRPNTSFCFLDIRSPGLGDTAMYLCATSRDAGPGTGATYEQYFGPGTRLTVT.

This chain links TRBV11-2 with TRBJ2-5, with TRBD2 as a possible D gene (6 bases). Germline loops: CDR1 SGHAT, CDR2 FQNNGV. There are 14 residues in the CDR3. The V end was cut by 1 base, the J end by 5 bases, with 11 bases between. As DNA, the CDR3 is TGTGCCAGCAGCTTAGTTTCTAGCGCGGAGACCCAGTACTTC. This translates into CASSLVSSAETQYF.

The chain recombines TRBV11-2 with TRBJ2-7; 7 nucleotides line up with TRBD1. Germline CDR1 SGHAT, CDR2 FQNNGV. There are 15 residues in the CDR3. Losses at the gene ends were 3 bases for V and 3 bases for J; bases not matched to a gene: 8. The CDR3 loop is CASSLGRTGIYEQYV. CDR3 coding DNA: TGTGCCAGCAGCTTGGGGCGGACAGGCATCTACGAGCAGTACGTC.

The J gene is TRBJ1-1, the V gene TRBV2; 7 bases are a match to TRBD1. Germline V lookup: CDR1 SNHLY, CDR2 FYNNEI. V was pared by 10 bases and J by 1 base, with 15 bases of the junction left unmatched. The CDR3 spans 16 residues. The CDR3 sequence is CATKGGEGGANTEAFF. The DNA of the CDR3 is TGTGCCACCAAGGGGGGAGAAGGGGGCGCGAACACTGAAGCTTTCTTT.

V and J are TRBV11-2 and TRBJ1-1, with 7 bases fitting TRBD1. Trimming removed 5 bases from V and 7 bases from J; junction bases left unmatched: 4. The CDR3 is 12 residues long. Germline V CDR1 and CDR2: SGHAT, FQNNGV. The CDR3 region is CASSTDRFEAFF. The CDR3 coding sequence is TGTGCCAGCAGCACGGACAGGTTTGAAGCTTTCTTT.

This clone was observed a handful of times. The rearrangement uses TRBV28 and TRBJ2-7; D is perhaps TRBD2 (5 bases). Germline values: CDR1 MDHEN, CDR2 SYDVKM. Trimming removed 11 bases at V and 4 bases at J, with 18 bases between. This CDR3 contains 13 residues. This chain's CDR3 is CAAQGSSIYEQYF. The CDR3, as DNA: TGTGCCGCCCAAGGGAGCTCTATTTACGAGCAGTACTTC. Combining the CDR3 with reference TRBV28 and TRBJ2-7 gives the whole variable domain DVKVTQSSRYLVKRTGEKVFLECVQDMDHENMFWYRQDPGLGLRLIYFSYDVKMKEKGDIPEGYSVSREKKERFSLILESASTNQTSMYLCAAQGSSIYEQYFGPGTRLTVT.